The 20 T cell receptor beta chains below come from one sample, sequenced in a study of human T cells and chemical hapten exposure. Each cDNA molecule in the library carried unique molecular identifiers. TCRdb used MiXCR to reprocess the reads, holding one entry per CDR3 protein. The table records fewer than 150,000 distinct CDR3 sequences, approximately 9% of them present only once. Unfractionated whole blood yielded the extracted total RNA. Sequences were obtained from whole blood. These receptors came from a human donor in good health. Some clones in this sample may be carry-over from other donors' samples.

This clonotype was counted ten times or more. V and J are TRBV19 and TRBJ1-5; 12 bases line up with TRBD1. The CDR3 extends over 16 amino acids. Germline trimming cut 4 bases from V and 11 bases from J; bases unmatched to any gene: 12. Germline loops: CDR1 LNHDA, CDR2 SQIVND (reference sequence). The CDR3 coding sequence is TGTGCCAGTAGTAAAGGGACAGGGGGCCGGATTGGGTCCCAGCATTTT. This encodes CASSKGTGGRIGSQHF.

This clonotype was recorded many times. J is TRBJ2-6 and V is TRBV5-1; D is ambiguous. CDR1 is SGHRS and CDR2 is YFSETQ in the germline V gene. V lost 5 bases, J lost 0 bases, and 15 bases lay in between. This CDR3 has 17 residues. In DNA form, the CDR3 reads TGCGCCAGCAGACTGATCGACGGACCCTCTGGGGCCAACGTCCTGACTTTC. Protein: CASRLIDGPSGANVLTF. Supplemented by reference TRBV5-1 and TRBJ2-6, the full variable domain reads KAGVTQTPRYLIKTRGQQVTLSCSPISGHRSVSWYQQTPGQGLQFLFEYFSETQRNKGNFPGRFSGRQFSNSRSEMNVSTLELGDSALYLCASRLIDGPSGANVLTFGAGSRLTVL.

In this sample, this clonotype turned up many times. V is TRBV6-5 and J is TRBJ1-4, with D possibly matching TRBD1 (6 bases). Germline CDR1 MNHEY, CDR2 SVGAGI. V was trimmed by 2 bases and J by 2 bases, leaving 9 bases between them. This CDR3 has 15 residues. This CDR3 reads CASSYGGGTNEKLFF. The CDR3 bases are TGTGCCAGCAGTTACGGGGGGGGCACTAATGAAAAACTGTTTTTT.

The table lists this clonotype with many counts. The chain links TRBV5-1 to TRBJ1-2; 9 positions match TRBD1. There are 16 residues in the CDR3. The trim removed 0 bases at V and 2 bases at J, leaving 5 bases unmatched. Germline CDR1 reads SGHRS; CDR2 reads YFSETQ. CDR3 coding DNA: TGCGCCAGCAGCTTGGCGGGGGACAGGGAGAACTATGGCTACACCTTC. Protein sequence: CASSLAGDRENYGYTF.

This clonotype appeared many times. The chain is built from TRBV4-2 and TRBJ1-1; D remains ambiguous. This CDR3 region has 12 residues. Germline CDR1 is LGHNA and CDR2 is YNFKEQ. The ends were cut back, 1 base at V and 4 bases at J, with 4 bases in the middle. CDR3 bases: TGTGCCAGCAGCCAAGCTAGCACTGAAGCTTTCTTT. It is translated as CASSQASTEAFF.

This clonotype has at least ten counts. V gene TRBV6-5 combines with J gene TRBJ2-7; D perhaps matches TRBD2 (6 bases). V was shortened by 7 bases and J by 4 bases, with 17 bases between the two germline ends. This CDR3 is built from 14 residues. The germline gives CDR1 MNHEY, CDR2 SVGAGI. The CDR3 reads CASNPGGPGYEQYF. CDR3 sequence (DNA): TGTGCCAGCAACCCCGGGGGACCAGGGTACGAGCAGTACTTC.

This clonotype has at least ten counts. This chain connects TRBV18 to TRBJ1-2; 7 nucleotides line up with TRBD1. V was clipped by 2 bases and J by 4 bases; unmatched bases: 22. CDR1 is KGHSH, CDR2 LQKENI, per germline. There are 20 residues in the CDR3. CDR3 protein: CASSPSVYRDRARYFYGYTF. The CDR3 DNA reads as TGTGCCAGCTCACCATCGGTTTACCGGGACAGAGCCCGTTACTTCTATGGCTACACCTTC.

This clonotype was seen only a few times. CDR3 amino acids: CASSPLPSGSLTGELFF. The CDR3, as DNA: TGTGCCAGCAGCCCTCTCCCTAGCGGGAGTTTAACCGGGGAGCTGTTTTTT. V and J are TRBV7-2 and TRBJ2-2, with TRBD2 matching over 10 bases. This CDR3 has 17 amino acids. Germline V lookup: CDR1 SGHTA, CDR2 FQGNSA. With 5 bases clipped from V and 5 bases from J, the junction kept 11 bases outside the gene matches.

This clonotype has ten or more counts. This chain connects TRBV18 to TRBJ2-7; 10 bases are shared with TRBD1. Germline V lookup: CDR1 KGHSH, CDR2 LQKENI. V lost 3 bases, J lost 2 bases, and 4 bases stayed unmatched. This CDR3 region has 15 residues. As DNA, the CDR3 is TGTGCCAGCTCACCCGGACAGGGGGTTACCTACGAGCAGTACTTC. Translating it yields CASSPGQGVTYEQYF.

In this sample, this clonotype turned up many times. The chain couples TRBV3-1 to TRBJ1-5; no definite D call. Germline values: CDR1 LGHDT, CDR2 YNNKEL (reference sequence). This CDR3 is 12 amino acids long. V lost 1 base and J 7 bases, leaving 5 bases between the germline ends. The CDR3 sequence: CASSQGQQPQHF. CDR3 DNA sequence: TGTGCCAGCAGCCAAGGGCAACAGCCCCAGCATTTT.

This clonotype was counted at least ten times. The chain links TRBV10-3 to TRBJ1-2; the D gene is possibly TRBD1 (6 bases). V was pared by 10 bases and J by 2 bases, with 11 bases between. CDR3 length: 12 residues. The V gene's germline CDR1 is ENHRY and CDR2 SYGVKD. CDR3 DNA sequence: TGTGCCAAACGGGACACCAACTATGGCTACACCTTC. Encoded protein: CAKRDTNYGYTF.

There are many counts of this clonotype. J is TRBJ2-7 and V is TRBV7-2; the D gene is possibly TRBD2 (5 bases). Germline V gives CDR1 SGHTA, CDR2 FQGNSA. V lost 6 bases and J 2 bases, leaving 11 bases between the germline ends. This CDR3 region has 13 residues. The CDR3 is CASSRAGAYEQYF. For the CDR3, the DNA is TGTGCCAGCAGTCGGGCCGGGGCCTACGAGCAGTACTTC.

The sample holds many counts of this clonotype. The rearrangement links TRBV7-2 to TRBJ2-7; TRBD1 matches at 7 bases. Per germline, CDR1 SGHTA and CDR2 FQGNSA. V lost 5 bases and J lost 5; bases outside the gene matches: 6. The length of the CDR3 is 13 residues. CDR3 DNA: TGTGCCAGCAGCCCCGACAGGGCCAACGAGCAGTACTTC. This sequence encodes CASSPDRANEQYF. The full variable domain, in which reference TRBV7-2 and TRBJ2-7 provide the parts outside the CDR3, is GAGVSQSPSNKVTEKGKDVELRCDPISGHTALYWYRQSLGQGLEFLIYFQGNSAPDKSGLPSDRFSAERTGGSVSTLTIQRTQQEDSAVYLCASSPDRANEQYFGPGTRLTVT.

The rearrangement joins TRBV6-5 to TRBJ2-2; perhaps D is TRBD1 or TRBD2 (5 bases each). CDR1 is MNHEY, CDR2 SVGAGI, per germline. CDR3 length: 13 amino acids. Trimming left V 9 bases short and J 3 bases short, with 11 bases between. The CDR3: CASERGDTGELFF. DNA of the CDR3: TGTGCCAGTGAGAGAGGGGACACCGGGGAGCTGTTTTTT.

A word on this clonotype: Just one base apart from a much larger clone, this may be a read error. The chain recombines TRBV7-2 with TRBJ2-1; 12 nucleotides align to TRBD1. Germline assignment: CDR1 SGHTA and CDR2 FQGNSA. The CDR3 runs to 16 residues. The chain's CDR3 is CSSSLGGQGAYNEQFF. CDR3 bases: TGTTCCAGCAGCTTAGGGGGACAGGGGGCATACAATGAGCAGTTCTTC.

This clonotype was seen a handful of times. The genes are TRBV5-1 and TRBJ2-1, with TRBD2 matching over 8 bases. This CDR3 is 16 amino acids long. CDR1 and CDR2 from the germline V gene are SGHRS and YFSETQ. Trimming removed 0 bases from V and 6 bases from J; junction bases left unmatched: 8. This chain's CDR3 is CASSLVGLVNGNEQFF. The CDR3 bases are TGCGCCAGCAGCTTGGTGGGACTAGTTAACGGCAATGAGCAGTTCTTC. The full variable domain, rest sourced from reference TRBV5-1 and TRBJ2-1, is KAGVTQTPRYLIKTRGQQVTLSCSPISGHRSVSWYQQTPGQGLQFLFEYFSETQRNKGNFPGRFSGRQFSNSRSEMNVSTLELGDSALYLCASSLVGLVNGNEQFFGPGTRLTVL.

At least ten counts were recorded for this clonotype. J is TRBJ2-2 and V is TRBV10-2; TRBD1 matches at 10 bases. V lost 6 bases to trimming and J lost 2 bases; unmatched junction nucleotides: 15. The CDR3 consists of 19 residues. Germline V CDR1 and CDR2: WSHSY, SAAADI. CDR3 bases: TGCGCCAGCAGATCTCCCCCGGGGACAGGGGTTTCCAACACCGGGGAGCTGTTTTTT. As protein: CASRSPPGTGVSNTGELFF.

This clonotype appeared many times. The chain carries TRBV6-2 or TRBV6-3 and TRBJ2-4, with 10 nucleotides matching TRBD1. J was trimmed by 6 bases and V by 7 bases; bases with no gene match: 9. This CDR3 region has 15 residues. The germline CDR1 and CDR2 sequences are MNHEY and SVGEGT. CDR3 amino acids: CASKNWDRGANIQYF. The CDR3 DNA reads TGTGCCAGCAAGAACTGGGACAGGGGAGCAAACATTCAGTACTTC.

This clonotype was counted only a few times. The V call is TRBV19, the J call TRBJ1-5, with 7 bases matching TRBD1. Germline V gene sequence: CDR1 LNHDA, CDR2 SQIVND (reference sequence). Losses at the gene ends were 7 bases for V and 6 bases for J; bases not matched to a gene: 15. The CDR3 runs to 16 residues. The CDR3 protein is CASTQREGATGQPQHF. CDR3 coding DNA: TGTGCCAGTACCCAAAGAGAGGGGGCGACCGGTCAGCCCCAGCATTTT.

This sequence joins TRBV2 and TRBJ2-2; 8 nucleotides match TRBD1. There are 10 residues in the CDR3. CDR1 is SNHLY, CDR2 FYNNEI, per germline. Trimming cost V 11 bases and J 14 bases; bases outside gene matches: 7. The CDR3 loop is CAGQGRGLFF. CDR3 DNA sequence: TGTGCCGGACAGGGAAGAGGCCTGTTTTTT.